These 19 T cell receptor beta chains were sequenced from one sample in a study of blood T cell repertoires in COVID-19. Sequenced by immunoSEQ multiplex PCR; TCRdb stores in-frame clones only, minus some. This table holds roughly 200,000 clones, roughly 87% found once. Sequencing input: PBMCs or T cells enriched from blood (not recorded which). These receptors were taken from a woman in her forties with acute COVID-19.

V usage is TRBV11-2 and J usage is TRBJ2-1; 10 bases map to TRBD1. There are 15 residues in the CDR3. CDR1 is SGHAT and CDR2 is FQNNGV in the germline V gene. Trimming at V came to 1 base and at J to 6 bases, leaving 3 bases not matched to a gene. The CDR3 sequence is CASSLGGTGVNEQFF. In nucleotides, the CDR3 is TGTGCCAGCAGCTTAGGAGGGACAGGGGTCAATGAGCAGTTCTTC. Full variable domain (rest looked up from reference TRBV11-2 and TRBJ2-1): EAGVAQSPRYKIIEKRQSVAFWCNPISGHATLYWYQQILGQGPKLLIQFQNNGVVDDSQLPKDRFSAERLKGVDSTLKIQPAKLEDSAVYLCASSLGGTGVNEQFFGPGTRLTVL.

This chain uses TRBV24-1 with TRBJ2-3; TRBD2 matches at 7 bases. This CDR3 is built from 15 residues. Germline trimming cut 3 bases from V and 0 bases from J; bases unmatched to any gene: 2. CDR1 and CDR2 from the germline V gene are KGHDR and SFDVKD. As DNA, the CDR3 is TGTGCCACCAGTGATCGAGCGGGGAGCACAGATACGCAGTATTTT. Translation gives CATSDRAGSTDTQYF.

This clone was counted once. The chain links TRBV25-1 to TRBJ2-2; no clear D. V was clipped by 6 bases and J by 1 base, with 9 bases between them. Per the germline V gene, CDR1 is MGHDK and CDR2 is SYGVNS. The CDR3 totals 14 residues. For the CDR3, the DNA is TGTGCCAGCAGCCCCACCGGGAACACCGGGGAGCTGTTTTTT. It codes for CASSPTGNTGELFF.

V is TRBV19 and J is TRBJ2-7, with TRBD1 matching 8 bases. CDR1 and CDR2 from the germline V gene are LNHDA and SQIVND (reference sequence). This CDR3 has 15 residues. V was clipped by 7 bases and J by 2 bases; unmatched bases: 10. The CDR3 loop is CASTPGTGYTYEQYF. The CDR3 coding sequence is TGTGCCAGTACCCCAGGGACAGGATACACCTACGAGCAGTACTTC.

The gene calls are TRBV30 and TRBJ1-5, with D possibly TRBD1 on 5 matching bases. This CDR3 spans 14 amino acids. Germline V gene lookup returns CDR1 GTSNPN and CDR2 SVGIG (reference sequence). Trimming took 0 bases from V and 3 from J, leaving 9 bases between them. The CDR3, as DNA: TGTGCCTGGAGTGTCGGACAATTCAATCAGCCCCAGCATTTT. Its protein is CAWSVGQFNQPQHF.

This chain joins TRBV5-6 and TRBJ2-5, with D unresolved. V shed 0 bases and J shed 9 bases, with 12 bases lying between them. This CDR3 contains 13 residues. Germline V gene data show CDR1 as SGHDT and CDR2 as YYEEEE. The CDR3 coding sequence is TGTGCCAGCAGCTTGGATGGAGCCCAAGCCCAGTACTTC. It encodes CASSLDGAQAQYF.

The V call is TRBV6-6, the J call TRBJ1-6; the match to TRBD1 covers 9 bases. V was pared by 4 bases and J by 7 bases, with 5 bases of the junction left unmatched. The CDR3 sequence is 15 residues long. CDR1 is MNHNY and CDR2 is SVGAGI in the germline V gene (reference sequence). The CDR3 sequence: CASSSPDRGNSPLHF. The CDR3 region has the DNA TGTGCCAGCAGTTCCCCGGACAGGGGAAATTCACCCCTCCACTTT.

The chain carries TRBV7-9 and TRBJ2-5, with 8 bases fitting TRBD2. Germline V gene data show CDR1 as SEHNR and CDR2 as FQNEAQ (reference sequence). V shed 4 bases and J 4 bases; nucleotides not matched to a gene: 11. The CDR3 is 16 amino acids. The CDR3 nucleotides read TGTGCCAGCAGCTCCTTGGGGCGGGGGGTCGGAGAGACCCAGTACTTC. Protein: CASSSLGRGVGETQYF.

The rearrangement uses TRBV19 and TRBJ2-3; 8 bases fit TRBD2. Per the germline V gene, CDR1 is LNHDA and CDR2 is SQIVND (reference sequence). Germline trimming cut 6 bases from V and 4 bases from J; bases unmatched to any gene: 12. This CDR3 spans 16 amino acids. This CDR3 is CASRGKREPGSDTQYF. Here the CDR3 DNA reads TGTGCCAGTAGGGGTAAGCGGGAGCCGGGATCAGATACGCAGTATTTT.

The V and J genes are TRBV10-2 and TRBJ2-2, with 7 bases identical to TRBD2. The CDR3 spans 13 residues. Germline V CDR1 and CDR2: WSHSY, SAAADI. With 8 bases clipped from V and 6 bases from J, the junction kept 6 bases outside the gene matches. CDR3 DNA sequence: TGCGCCAGCCAAGTACTAGCGTCCGGGGAGCTGTTTTTT. It yields the protein CASQVLASGELFF.

The chain combines TRBV28 with TRBJ2-3; the D gene is possibly TRBD1 (5 bases). The CDR3 extends over 15 amino acids. The V gene lost 1 base and the J gene lost 0 bases, with 8 bases spanning the gap. Germline V CDR1 and CDR2: MDHEN, SYDVKM. The CDR3 protein is CASSLSRQSTDTQYF. CDR3 in DNA: TGTGCCAGCAGTTTATCTCGACAGAGCACAGATACGCAGTATTTT. Full variable domain (missing parts from reference TRBV28 and TRBJ2-3): DVKVTQSSRYLVKRTGEKVFLECVQDMDHENMFWYRQDPGLGLRLIYFSYDVKMKEKGDIPEGYSVSREKKERFSLILESASTNQTSMYLCASSLSRQSTDTQYFGPGTRLTVL.

The chain employs TRBV19 and TRBJ2-6, with D uncertain. The CDR3 runs to 17 residues. Germline lookup yields CDR1 LNHDA and CDR2 SQIVND (reference sequence). The V end was cut by 4 bases, the J end by 2 bases, with 15 bases between. CDR3 sequence: CASSTTIADAGANVLTF. CDR3 in DNA: TGTGCCAGTAGTACGACCATAGCTGATGCTGGGGCCAACGTCCTGACTTTC.

The chain recombines TRBV3-1 (or the pseudogene TRBV3-2) with TRBJ2-7, with D possibly TRBD1 on 6 matching bases. The CDR3 runs to 14 residues. V lost 4 bases and J 1 base, leaving 11 bases between the germline ends. Germline CDR1 reads LGHDT; CDR2 reads YNNKEL (reference sequence). In DNA form, the CDR3 reads TGTGCCAGCAGCCCCCGACAGGATTCCTACGAGCAGTACTTC. This gives the protein CASSPRQDSYEQYF.

The rearrangement links TRBV10-2 to TRBJ1-2; the match to TRBD1 covers 7 bases. Germline assignment: CDR1 WSHSY and CDR2 SAAADI. The length of the CDR3 is 13 residues. Losses at the gene ends were 3 bases for V and 8 bases for J; bases not matched to a gene: 6. The DNA of the CDR3 is TGCGCCAGCAGTGAATCAGGGGGAGAAGGCTACACCTTC. Encoded protein: CASSESGGEGYTF.

This chain uses TRBV7-2 with TRBJ2-7; D perhaps matches TRBD2 (6 bases). The CDR3 loop spans 16 amino acids. In germline, CDR1 is SGHTA, CDR2 FQGNSA. V gave up 0 bases and J gave up 1 base, with 13 bases separating them. The CDR3 nucleotides read TGTGCCAGCAGCTTAGCGGTTGGGACTGGATCCTACGAGCAGTACTTC. It encodes CASSLAVGTGSYEQYF.

This chain uses TRBV11-2 with TRBJ1-3; 9 bases are a match to TRBD1. Germline-derived CDR1 and CDR2 are SGHAT and FQNNGV. CDR3 length equals 16 residues. Trimming took 1 base from V and 7 from J; bases not matched to a gene: 8. CDR3 bases: TGTGCCAGCAGCTTAGGGCACAGGGGGCGCGGGAACACCATATATTTT. The encoded protein is CASSLGHRGRGNTIYF. Looking up the rest from reference TRBV11-2 and TRBJ1-3 gives the full variable domain: EAGVAQSPRYKIIEKRQSVAFWCNPISGHATLYWYQQILGQGPKLLIQFQNNGVVDDSQLPKDRFSAERLKGVDSTLKIQPAKLEDSAVYLCASSLGHRGRGNTIYFGEGSWLTVV.

This rearrangement joins TRBV19 to TRBJ2-6, with D tentatively TRBD1 (6 bases). This CDR3 region has 17 residues. Deletions cut 5 bases from V and 0 bases from J, with 14 bases between. Germline loops: CDR1 LNHDA, CDR2 SQIVND (reference sequence). In nucleotides, the CDR3 is TGTGCCAGTAGTGGGGCCTACAGGGACTCTGGGGCCAACGTCCTGACTTTC. Protein product: CASSGAYRDSGANVLTF.

The V call is TRBV6-6, the J call TRBJ1-2, with D uncertain. This CDR3 contains 16 residues. Trimming left V 6 bases short and J 4 bases short, with 21 bases between. Germline V gives CDR1 MNHNY, CDR2 SVGAGI (reference sequence). The CDR3 coding sequence is TGTGCCAGCAGCCAACAAGGGCGGGGAGGTGGCTATGGCTACACCTTC. Translating gives CASSQQGRGGGYGYTF.

The chain recombines TRBV28 with TRBJ1-3; 9 bases align to TRBD1. V lost 8 bases to trimming and J lost 2 bases; unmatched junction nucleotides: 4. The germline CDR1 and CDR2 sequences are MDHEN and SYDVKM. The CDR3 sequence is 14 residues long. CDR3 protein: CASRTGGPGNTIYF. DNA of the CDR3: TGTGCCAGCCGAACAGGGGGCCCTGGAAACACCATATATTTT. The full variable domain, in which reference TRBV28 and TRBJ1-3 provide the parts outside the CDR3, is DVKVTQSSRYLVKRTGEKVFLECVQDMDHENMFWYRQDPGLGLRLIYFSYDVKMKEKGDIPEGYSVSREKKERFSLILESASTNQTSMYLCASRTGGPGNTIYFGEGSWLTVV.